Below, one TCR beta chain is given with its context. TCRdb re-called the 5' RACE reads with MiXCR, one entry per CDR3 protein. The sample includes some 160,000 distinct CDR3 sequences, roughly 28% seen only once; the top ten take about 11%. The sample belongs to a study of T-cell memory formation after mild COVID-19. The CDR3 runs 15 residues. Trimming took 4 bases from V and 6 from J, leaving 16 bases between them. From germline, CDR1 is GTSNPN and CDR2 SVGIG (reference sequence). This chain joins TRBV30 and TRBJ1-6; D perhaps matches TRBD1 (6 bases). Sequenced sample: PBMCs or a T cell subset sorted from them (not recorded which). This TCR was sampled from an adult woman who had mild COVID-19 (a few samples of this study predate the infection). Cell type and time point are not known. The CDR3 loop is CAWTGGQGPNSPLHF. CDR3 bases: TGTGCCTGGACGGGGGGTCAGGGGCCTAATTCACCCCTCCACTTT.